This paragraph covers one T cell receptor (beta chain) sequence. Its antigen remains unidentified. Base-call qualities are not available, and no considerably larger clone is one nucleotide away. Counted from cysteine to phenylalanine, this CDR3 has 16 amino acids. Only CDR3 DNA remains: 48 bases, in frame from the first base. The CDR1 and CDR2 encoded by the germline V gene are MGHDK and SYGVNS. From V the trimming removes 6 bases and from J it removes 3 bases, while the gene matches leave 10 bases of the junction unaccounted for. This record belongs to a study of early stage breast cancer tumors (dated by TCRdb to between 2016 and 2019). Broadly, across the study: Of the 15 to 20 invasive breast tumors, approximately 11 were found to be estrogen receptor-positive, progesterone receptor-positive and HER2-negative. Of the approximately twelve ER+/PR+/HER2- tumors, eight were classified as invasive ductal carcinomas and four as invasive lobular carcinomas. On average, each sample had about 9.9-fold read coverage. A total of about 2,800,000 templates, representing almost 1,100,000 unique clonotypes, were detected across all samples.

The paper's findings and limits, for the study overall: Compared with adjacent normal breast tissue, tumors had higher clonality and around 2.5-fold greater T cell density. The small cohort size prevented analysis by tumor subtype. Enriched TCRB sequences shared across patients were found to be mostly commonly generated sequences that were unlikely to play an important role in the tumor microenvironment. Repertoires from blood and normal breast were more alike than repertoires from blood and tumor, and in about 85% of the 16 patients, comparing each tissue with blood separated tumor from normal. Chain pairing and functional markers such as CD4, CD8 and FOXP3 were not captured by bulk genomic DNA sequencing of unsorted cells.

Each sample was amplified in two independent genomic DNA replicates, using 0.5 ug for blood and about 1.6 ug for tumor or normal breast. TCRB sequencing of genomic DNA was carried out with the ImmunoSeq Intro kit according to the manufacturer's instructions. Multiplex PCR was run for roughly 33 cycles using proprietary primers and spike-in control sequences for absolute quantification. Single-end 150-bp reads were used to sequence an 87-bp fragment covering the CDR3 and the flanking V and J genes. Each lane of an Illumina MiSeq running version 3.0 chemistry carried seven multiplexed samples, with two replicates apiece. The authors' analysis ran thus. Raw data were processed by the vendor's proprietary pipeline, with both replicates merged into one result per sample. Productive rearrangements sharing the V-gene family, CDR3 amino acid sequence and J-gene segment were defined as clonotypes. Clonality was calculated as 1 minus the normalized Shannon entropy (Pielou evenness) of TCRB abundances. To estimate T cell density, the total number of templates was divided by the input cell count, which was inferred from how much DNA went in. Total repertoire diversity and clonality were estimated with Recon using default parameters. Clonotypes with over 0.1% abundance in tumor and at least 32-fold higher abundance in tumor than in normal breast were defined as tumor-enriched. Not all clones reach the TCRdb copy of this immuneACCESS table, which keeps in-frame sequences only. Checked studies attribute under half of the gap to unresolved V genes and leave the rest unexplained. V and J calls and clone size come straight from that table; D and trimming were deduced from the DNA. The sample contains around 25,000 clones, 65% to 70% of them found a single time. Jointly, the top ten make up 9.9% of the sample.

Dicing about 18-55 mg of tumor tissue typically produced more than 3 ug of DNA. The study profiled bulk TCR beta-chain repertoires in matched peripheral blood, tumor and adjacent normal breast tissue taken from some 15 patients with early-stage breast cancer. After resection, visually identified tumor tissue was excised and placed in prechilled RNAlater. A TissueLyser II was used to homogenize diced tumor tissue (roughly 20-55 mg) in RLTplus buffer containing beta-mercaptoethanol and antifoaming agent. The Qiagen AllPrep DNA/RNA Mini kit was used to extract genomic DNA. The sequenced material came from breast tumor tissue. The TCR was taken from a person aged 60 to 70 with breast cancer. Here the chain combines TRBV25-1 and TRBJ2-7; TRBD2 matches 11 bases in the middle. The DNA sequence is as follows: TGTGCCAGCAGCCCCACTGGGGGACTAGCGGTCTACGAGCAGTACTTC. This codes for CASSPTGGLAVYEQYF.